These T cell receptor beta chains were read from a single sample in a study of shared clonotypes between healthy human individuals. TCRdb's copy holds only in-frame clones and misses some; the assay was immunoSEQ multiplex PCR. Counted here are a few hundred thousand clones, more than 95% occurring once; the ten biggest clones make up about 0.06%. Input material: naive CD4+ T cells sorted from blood. All receptors derive from a woman in her 30s in good health. Each CDR3 is given with its conserved first and last residue. D genes are given only for firm matches. Size tells how often a clone was seen (once, few, many) or the class of an expanded clone, and some rows leave it out.

j_call: TRBJ2-5; v_call: TRBV7-9; clone_size: NA; d_call: NA; cdr3_nt: TGTGCCAGCAGCTTATTCGGTGGGGCCGAGACCCAGTACTTC; cdr3_aa: CASSLFGGAETQYF
j_call: TRBJ2-7; v_call: TRBV7-4; clone_size: NA; d_call: TRBD1; cdr3_nt: TGTGCCAGCAGCTTAGTTGTGGGACAGGAATTCACCTACGAGCAGTACTTC; cdr3_aa: CASSLVVGQEFTYEQYF
j_call: TRBJ1-5; v_call: TRBV28; clone_size: NA; d_call: NA; cdr3_nt: TGTGCCAGCAGTTCTTACAGGGCGAGCAATCAGCCCCAGCATTTT; cdr3_aa: CASSSYRASNQPQHF
j_call: TRBJ2-7; v_call: TRBV19; clone_size: NA; d_call: NA; cdr3_nt: TGTGCCAGTAGCCACGTCCCCTCCTATCAGGGCGGCGAGCAGTACTTC; cdr3_aa: CASSHVPSYQGGEQYF
j_call: TRBJ2-7; v_call: TRBV28; clone_size: NA; d_call: TRBD1; cdr3_nt: TGTGCCAGCAGCCAAAGGGACAGGGCAACCTACGAGCAGTACTTC; cdr3_aa: CASSQRDRATYEQYF
j_call: TRBJ2-3; v_call: TRBV9; clone_size: NA; d_call: TRBD2; cdr3_nt: TGTGCCAGCAGCGTAGGTTTGCGGGGGAGCACAGATACGCAGTATTTT; cdr3_aa: CASSVGLRGSTDTQYF
j_call: TRBJ2-2; v_call: TRBV10-2; clone_size: NA; d_call: NA; cdr3_nt: TGCGCCAGCAGTGAGGGAAGGGCCCCCGGGGAGCTGTTTTTT; cdr3_aa: CASSEGRAPGELFF
j_call: TRBJ1-2; v_call: TRBV10-3; clone_size: few; d_call: NA; cdr3_nt: TGTGCCATCAGTGGGTCCGGGGGTTGGGACTACACCTTC; cdr3_aa: CAISGSGGWDYTF
j_call: TRBJ2-3; v_call: TRBV4-1; clone_size: NA; d_call: TRBD2; cdr3_nt: TGCGCCAGCAGCCAAGCATTACGGGAGGGCCGTTCGGCAGATACGCAGTATTTT; cdr3_aa: CASSQALREGRSADTQYF
j_call: TRBJ2-1; v_call: TRBV7-3; clone_size: NA; d_call: TRBD1; cdr3_nt: TGTGCCAGCAGCTTTGACGAGACAGGGGAGCAGTTCTTC; cdr3_aa: CASSFDETGEQFF
j_call: TRBJ2-3; v_call: TRBV29-1; clone_size: NA; d_call: TRBD1; cdr3_nt: TGCAGCGTTGAAGATACTTGGGACAGGGGGACAGATACGCAGTATTTT; cdr3_aa: CSVEDTWDRGTDTQYF
j_call: TRBJ2-7; v_call: TRBV6-1; clone_size: NA; d_call: NA; cdr3_nt: TGTGCCAGCAGTGAAGTGGGTGGTTTCGAGCAGTACTTC; cdr3_aa: CASSEVGGFEQYF
j_call: TRBJ2-3; v_call: TRBV19; clone_size: NA; d_call: NA; cdr3_nt: TGTGCCAGTACCAAAACTCTGGTTAGCACAGATACGCAGTATTTT; cdr3_aa: CASTKTLVSTDTQYF
j_call: TRBJ1-5; v_call: TRBV28; clone_size: NA; d_call: NA; cdr3_nt: TGTGCCAGCAGTTTAGAGGCGTTCGAGCCCCAGCATTTT; cdr3_aa: CASSLEAFEPQHF
j_call: TRBJ2-1; v_call: TRBV6-1; clone_size: NA; d_call: NA; cdr3_nt: TGTGCCAGCAGTGAATCAAGATCTGGTGAGCAGTTCTTC; cdr3_aa: CASSESRSGEQFF
j_call: TRBJ2-5; v_call: TRBV7-8; clone_size: NA; d_call: TRBD1; cdr3_nt: TGTGCCAGCAGCTCATACCGGGACAGGTCTTACGAGACCCAGTACTTC; cdr3_aa: CASSSYRDRSYETQYF
j_call: TRBJ1-4; v_call: TRBV6-1; clone_size: NA; d_call: TRBD1; cdr3_nt: TGTGCCAGCAGTGACCGGGACAGGGGGTTGACTAATGAAAAACTGTTTTTT; cdr3_aa: CASSDRDRGLTNEKLFF